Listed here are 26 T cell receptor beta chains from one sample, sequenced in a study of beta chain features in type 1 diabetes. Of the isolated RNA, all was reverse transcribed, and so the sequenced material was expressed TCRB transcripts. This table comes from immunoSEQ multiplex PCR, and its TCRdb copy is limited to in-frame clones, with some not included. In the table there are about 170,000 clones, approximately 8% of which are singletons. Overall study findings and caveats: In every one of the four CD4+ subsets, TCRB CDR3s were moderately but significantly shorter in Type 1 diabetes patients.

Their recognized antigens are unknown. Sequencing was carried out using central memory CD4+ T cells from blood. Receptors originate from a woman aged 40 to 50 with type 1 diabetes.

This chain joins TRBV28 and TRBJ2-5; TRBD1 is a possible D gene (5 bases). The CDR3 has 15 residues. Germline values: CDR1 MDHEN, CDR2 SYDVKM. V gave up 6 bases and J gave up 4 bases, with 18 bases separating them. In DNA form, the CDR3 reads TGTGCCAGCAGCTCAAAGGGGCTAATGAGAGAGACCCAGTACTTC. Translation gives CASSSKGLMRETQYF.

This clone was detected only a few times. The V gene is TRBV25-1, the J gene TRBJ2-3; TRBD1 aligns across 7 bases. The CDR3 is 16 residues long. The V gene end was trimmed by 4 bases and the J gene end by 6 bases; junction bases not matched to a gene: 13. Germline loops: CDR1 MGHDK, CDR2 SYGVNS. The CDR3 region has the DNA TGTGCCAGCAGTGTATACAGGGGCTCTCAGCCCGATACGCAGTATTTT. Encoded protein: CASSVYRGSQPDTQYF.

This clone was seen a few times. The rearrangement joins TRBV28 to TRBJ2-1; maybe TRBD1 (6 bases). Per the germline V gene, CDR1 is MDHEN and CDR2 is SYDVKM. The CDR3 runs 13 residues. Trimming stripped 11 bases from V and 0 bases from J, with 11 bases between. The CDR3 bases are TGTGCCGGGGGCAGCGACTCCTACAATGAGCAGTTCTTC. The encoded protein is CAGGSDSYNEQFF.

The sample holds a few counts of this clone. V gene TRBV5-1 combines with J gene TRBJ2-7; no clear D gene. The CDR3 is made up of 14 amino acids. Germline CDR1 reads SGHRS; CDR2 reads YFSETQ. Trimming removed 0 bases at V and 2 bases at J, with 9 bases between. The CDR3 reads CASSLEDWTYEQYF. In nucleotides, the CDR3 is TGCGCCAGCAGCTTGGAAGACTGGACCTACGAGCAGTACTTC.

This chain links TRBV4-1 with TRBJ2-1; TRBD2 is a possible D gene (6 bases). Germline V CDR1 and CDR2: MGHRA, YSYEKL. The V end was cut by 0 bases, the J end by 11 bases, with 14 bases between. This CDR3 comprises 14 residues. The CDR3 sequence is CASSQEVSGTQQFF. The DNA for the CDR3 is TGCGCCAGCAGCCAAGAAGTAAGTGGGACTCAGCAGTTCTTC.

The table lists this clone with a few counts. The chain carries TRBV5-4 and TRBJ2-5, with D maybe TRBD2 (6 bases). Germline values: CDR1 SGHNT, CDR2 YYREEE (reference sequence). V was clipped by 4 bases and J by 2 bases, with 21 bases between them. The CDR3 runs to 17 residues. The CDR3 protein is CASSPGGVAALQETQYF. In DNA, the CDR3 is TGTGCCAGCAGCCCTGGAGGAGTAGCGGCACTTCAAGAGACCCAGTACTTC.

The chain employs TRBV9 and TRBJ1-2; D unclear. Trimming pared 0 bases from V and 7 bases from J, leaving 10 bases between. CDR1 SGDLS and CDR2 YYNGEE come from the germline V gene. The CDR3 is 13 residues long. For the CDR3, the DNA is TGTGCCAGCAGCGTAGGCGGGAGCGGTGGCTACACCTTC. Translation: CASSVGGSGGYTF.

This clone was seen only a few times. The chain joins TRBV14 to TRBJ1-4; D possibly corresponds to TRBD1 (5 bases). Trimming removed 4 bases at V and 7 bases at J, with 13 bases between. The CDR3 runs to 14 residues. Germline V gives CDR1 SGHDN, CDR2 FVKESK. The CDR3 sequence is CASSPRVRGEKLFF. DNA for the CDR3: TGTGCCAGCAGCCCCAGGGTTAGGGGTGAAAAACTGTTTTTT.

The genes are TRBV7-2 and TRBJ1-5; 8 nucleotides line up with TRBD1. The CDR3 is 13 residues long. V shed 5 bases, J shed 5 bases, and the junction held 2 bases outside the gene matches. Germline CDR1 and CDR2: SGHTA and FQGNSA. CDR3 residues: CASSLTGDQPQHF. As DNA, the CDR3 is TGTGCCAGCAGCCTGACAGGGGATCAGCCCCAGCATTTT.

CDR3 in DNA: TGTGCCAGCATTTCGAGCGGGGGCCGTCCGCAGTATTTT. Translation gives CASISSGGRPQYF. The chain employs TRBV7-2 and TRBJ2-3; TRBD2 aligns across 8 bases. CDR3 length equals 13 residues. The germline V gene encodes CDR1 SGHTA and CDR2 FQGNSA. The J segment lost 10 bases and the V segment lost 7 bases, leaving 10 bases of the junction unmatched.

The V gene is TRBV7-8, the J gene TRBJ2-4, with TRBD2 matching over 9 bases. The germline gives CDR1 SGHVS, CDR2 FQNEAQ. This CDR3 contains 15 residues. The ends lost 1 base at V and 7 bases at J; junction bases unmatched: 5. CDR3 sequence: CASSLGKRGANIQYF. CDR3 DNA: TGTGCCAGCAGCTTAGGAAAGCGGGGGGCGAACATTCAGTACTTC.

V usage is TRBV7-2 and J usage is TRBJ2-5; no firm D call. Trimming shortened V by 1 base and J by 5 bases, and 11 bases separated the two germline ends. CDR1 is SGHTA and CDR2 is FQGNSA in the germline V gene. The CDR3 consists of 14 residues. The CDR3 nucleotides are TGTGCCAGCAGCTTAGACCCAGGTTGGGAGACCCAGTACTTC. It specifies CASSLDPGWETQYF.

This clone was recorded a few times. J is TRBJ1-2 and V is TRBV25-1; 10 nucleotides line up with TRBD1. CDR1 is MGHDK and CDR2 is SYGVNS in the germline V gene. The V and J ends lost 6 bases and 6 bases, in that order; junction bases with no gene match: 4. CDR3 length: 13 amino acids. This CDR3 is CASSGDRGDGYTF. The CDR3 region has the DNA TGTGCCAGCAGCGGGGACAGGGGCGATGGCTACACCTTC.

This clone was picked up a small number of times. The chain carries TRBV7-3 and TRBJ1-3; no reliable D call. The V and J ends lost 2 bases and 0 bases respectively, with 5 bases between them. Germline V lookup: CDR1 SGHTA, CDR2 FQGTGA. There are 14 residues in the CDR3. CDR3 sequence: CASSLGSSGNTIYF. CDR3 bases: TGTGCCAGCAGCTTAGGCAGCTCTGGAAACACCATATATTTT.

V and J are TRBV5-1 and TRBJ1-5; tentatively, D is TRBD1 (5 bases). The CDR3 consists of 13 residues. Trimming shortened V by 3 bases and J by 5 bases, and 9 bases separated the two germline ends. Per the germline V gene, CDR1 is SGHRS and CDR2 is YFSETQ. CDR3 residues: CASSSGDDQPQHF. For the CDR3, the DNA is TGCGCCAGCAGCTCGGGGGACGATCAGCCCCAGCATTTT.

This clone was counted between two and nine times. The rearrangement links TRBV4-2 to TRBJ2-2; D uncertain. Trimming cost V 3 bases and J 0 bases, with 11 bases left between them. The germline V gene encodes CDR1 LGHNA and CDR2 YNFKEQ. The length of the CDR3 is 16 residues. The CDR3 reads CASSHVDNANTGELFF. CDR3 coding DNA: TGTGCCAGCAGCCATGTTGACAACGCGAACACCGGGGAGCTGTTTTTT.

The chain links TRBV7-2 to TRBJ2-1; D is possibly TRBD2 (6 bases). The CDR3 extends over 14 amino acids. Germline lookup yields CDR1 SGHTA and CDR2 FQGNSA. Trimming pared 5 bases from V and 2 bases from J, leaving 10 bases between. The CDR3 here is CASSPRGTYNEQFF. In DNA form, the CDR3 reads TGTGCCAGCAGCCCCCGGGGGACCTACAATGAGCAGTTCTTC.

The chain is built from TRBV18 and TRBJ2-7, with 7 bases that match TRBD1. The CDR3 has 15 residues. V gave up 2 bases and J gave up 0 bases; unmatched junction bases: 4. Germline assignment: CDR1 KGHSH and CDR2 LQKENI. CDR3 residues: CASSPTGQSSYEQYF. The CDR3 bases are TGTGCCAGCTCACCAACGGGACAGAGCTCCTACGAGCAGTACTTC.

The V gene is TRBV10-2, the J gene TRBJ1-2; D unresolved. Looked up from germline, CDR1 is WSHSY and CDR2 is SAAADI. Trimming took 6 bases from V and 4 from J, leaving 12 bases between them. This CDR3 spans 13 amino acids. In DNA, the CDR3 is TGCGCCAGCAGCGACACCGCTACCTATGGCTACACCTTC. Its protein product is CASSDTATYGYTF.

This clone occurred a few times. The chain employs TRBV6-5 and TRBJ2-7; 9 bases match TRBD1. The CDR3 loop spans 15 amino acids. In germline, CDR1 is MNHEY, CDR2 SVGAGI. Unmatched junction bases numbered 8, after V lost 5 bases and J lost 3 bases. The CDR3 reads CASSAQGQGYYEQYF. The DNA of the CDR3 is TGTGCCAGCAGTGCACAGGGACAGGGATACTACGAGCAGTACTTC.

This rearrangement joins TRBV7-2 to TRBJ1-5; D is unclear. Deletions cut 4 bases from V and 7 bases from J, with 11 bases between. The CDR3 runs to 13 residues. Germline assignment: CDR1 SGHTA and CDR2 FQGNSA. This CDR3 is CASSSRVGQPQHF. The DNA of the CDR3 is TGTGCCAGCAGCTCTCGGGTTGGCCAGCCCCAGCATTTT. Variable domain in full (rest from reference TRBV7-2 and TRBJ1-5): GAGVSQSPSNKVTEKGKDVELRCDPISGHTALYWYRQSLGQGLEFLIYFQGNSAPDKSGLPSDRFSAERTGGSVSTLTIQRTQQEDSAVYLCASSSRVGQPQHFGDGTRLSIL.

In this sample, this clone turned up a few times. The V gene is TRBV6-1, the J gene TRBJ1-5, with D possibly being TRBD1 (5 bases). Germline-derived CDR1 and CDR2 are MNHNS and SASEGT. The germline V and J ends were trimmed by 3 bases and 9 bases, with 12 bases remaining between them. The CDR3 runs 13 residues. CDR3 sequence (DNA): TGTGCCAGCAGTGACAGGCGCCAGGGGCCCCAGCATTTT. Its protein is CASSDRRQGPQHF.

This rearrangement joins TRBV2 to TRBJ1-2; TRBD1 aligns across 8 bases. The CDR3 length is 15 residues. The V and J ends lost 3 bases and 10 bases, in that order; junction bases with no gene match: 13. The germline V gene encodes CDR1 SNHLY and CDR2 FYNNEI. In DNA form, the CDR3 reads TGTGCCAGCAGTGAGGGACAGGTTGGACCCTACGACTACACCTTC. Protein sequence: CASSEGQVGPYDYTF.

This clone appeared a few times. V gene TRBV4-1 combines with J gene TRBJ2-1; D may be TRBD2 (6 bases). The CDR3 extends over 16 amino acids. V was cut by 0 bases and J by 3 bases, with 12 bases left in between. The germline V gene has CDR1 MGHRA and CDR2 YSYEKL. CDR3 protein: CASSQDSGVGYNEQFF. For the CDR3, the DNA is TGCGCCAGCAGCCAAGATTCGGGAGTGGGCTACAATGAGCAGTTCTTC.

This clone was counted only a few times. CDR3 bases: TGTGCCAGCAGCCAATCGCTTCTAACGGGCTATGGCTACACCTTC. This encodes CASSQSLLTGYGYTF. This sequence joins TRBV16 and TRBJ1-2; no firm D call. The CDR3 consists of 15 residues. Looked up from germline, CDR1 is KGHSY and CDR2 is FQNENV. V was trimmed by 0 bases and J by 4 bases, leaving 12 bases between them.

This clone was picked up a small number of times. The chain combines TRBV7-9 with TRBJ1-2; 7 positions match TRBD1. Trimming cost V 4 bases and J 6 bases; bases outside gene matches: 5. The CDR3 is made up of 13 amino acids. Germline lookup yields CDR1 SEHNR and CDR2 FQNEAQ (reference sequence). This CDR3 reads CASSSDRVHGYTF. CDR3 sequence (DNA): TGTGCCAGCAGCTCAGACAGGGTCCATGGCTACACCTTC.